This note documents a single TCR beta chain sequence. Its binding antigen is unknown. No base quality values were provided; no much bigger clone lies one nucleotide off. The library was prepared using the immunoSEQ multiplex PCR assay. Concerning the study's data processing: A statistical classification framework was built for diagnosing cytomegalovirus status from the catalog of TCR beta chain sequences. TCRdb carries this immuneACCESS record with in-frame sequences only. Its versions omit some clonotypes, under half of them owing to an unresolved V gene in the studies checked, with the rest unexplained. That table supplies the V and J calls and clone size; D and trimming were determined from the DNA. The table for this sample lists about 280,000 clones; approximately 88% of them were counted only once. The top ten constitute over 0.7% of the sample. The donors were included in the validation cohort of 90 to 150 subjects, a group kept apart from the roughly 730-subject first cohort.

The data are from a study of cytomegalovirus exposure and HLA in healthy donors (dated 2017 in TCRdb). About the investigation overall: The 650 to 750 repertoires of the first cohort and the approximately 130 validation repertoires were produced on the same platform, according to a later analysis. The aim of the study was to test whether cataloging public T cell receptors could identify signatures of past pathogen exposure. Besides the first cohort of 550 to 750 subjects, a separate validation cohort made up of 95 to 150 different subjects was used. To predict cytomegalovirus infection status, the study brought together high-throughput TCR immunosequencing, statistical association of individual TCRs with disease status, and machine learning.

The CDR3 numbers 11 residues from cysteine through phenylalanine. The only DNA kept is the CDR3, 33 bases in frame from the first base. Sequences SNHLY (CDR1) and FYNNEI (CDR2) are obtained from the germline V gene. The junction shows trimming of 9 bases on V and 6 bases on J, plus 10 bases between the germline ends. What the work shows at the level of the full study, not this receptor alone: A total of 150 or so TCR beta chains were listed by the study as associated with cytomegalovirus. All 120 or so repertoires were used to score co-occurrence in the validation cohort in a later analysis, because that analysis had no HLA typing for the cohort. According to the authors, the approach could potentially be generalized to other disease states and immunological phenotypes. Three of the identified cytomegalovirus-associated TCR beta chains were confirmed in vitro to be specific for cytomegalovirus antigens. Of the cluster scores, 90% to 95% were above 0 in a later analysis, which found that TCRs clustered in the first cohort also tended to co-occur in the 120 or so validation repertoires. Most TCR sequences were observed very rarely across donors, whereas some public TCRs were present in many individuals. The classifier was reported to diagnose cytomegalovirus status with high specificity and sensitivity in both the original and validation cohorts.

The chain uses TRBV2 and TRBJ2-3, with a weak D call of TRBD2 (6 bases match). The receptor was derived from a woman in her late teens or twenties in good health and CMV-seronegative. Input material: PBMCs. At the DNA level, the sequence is TGTGCCAGGGGACGGGGGGATACGCAGTATTTT. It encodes CARGRGDTQYF.